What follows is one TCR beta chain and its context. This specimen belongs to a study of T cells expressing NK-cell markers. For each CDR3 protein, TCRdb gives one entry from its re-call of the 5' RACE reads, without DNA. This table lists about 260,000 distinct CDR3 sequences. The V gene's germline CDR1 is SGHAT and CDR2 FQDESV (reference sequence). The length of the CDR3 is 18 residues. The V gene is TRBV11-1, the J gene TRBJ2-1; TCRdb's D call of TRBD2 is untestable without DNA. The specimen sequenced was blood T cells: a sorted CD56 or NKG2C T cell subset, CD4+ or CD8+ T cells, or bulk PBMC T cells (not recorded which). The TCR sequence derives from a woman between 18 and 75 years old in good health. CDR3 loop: CASSLAGFGTSGYNEQFF.